This note documents a single T cell receptor (beta chain) sequence. Its specificity is unknown. TCRdb called the reads again in MiXCR, with one record for every CDR3 protein. The profile covers roughly 920,000 distinct CDR3 sequences, with roughly 30% appearing a single time and 10% to 15% taken by the ten largest. The source of the sample is a study of T cell repertoires in cytomegalovirus infection. For the study at large: HLA-B-restricted CMV epitopes that are well studied, plus recently identified HLA-C-restricted ones, were used by the study. Study-wide findings and caveats: Public TCR beta family frequency separated CMV-and-HLA carriers, including in an independent cohort.

V lost 6 bases to trimming and J lost 8 bases, with 13 bases between them. The CDR3 loop spans 12 amino acids. This chain links TRBV12-3 or TRBV12-4 with TRBJ1-1, with D unclear. The material was cultured CD8+ T cells from PBMCs, obtained from culture after CMV antigen stimulation. This receptor was obtained from a human donor in good health (CMV status not recorded). Some clones in this sample may be carry-over from other donors' samples. The DNA for the CDR3 is TGTGCCAGCAGCCCACGTTTACTCGAAGCTTTCTTT. It codes for CASSPRLLEAFF.